These 10 T cell receptor beta chains originate from one sample sequenced in a study of PD-L1 blockade in urothelial cancer. Indicated time point: pretreatment peripheral blood. Clones were sequenced by immunoSEQ multiplex PCR, and TCRdb holds only the in-frame ones, with some missing. The sample includes tens of thousands of clones, 80% to 85% seen only once; the top ten take around a tenth. Source: PBMCs, taken around atezolizumab (anti-PD-L1) treatment. The source is a woman in her seventies with urothelial cancer.

The chain employs TRBV7-2 and TRBJ2-7; TRBD2 matches at 8 bases. V trimming: 1 base; J trimming: 9 bases; junction bases outside the gene matches: 14. CDR1 SGHTA and CDR2 FQGNSA come from the germline V gene. CDR3 length: 16 amino acids. DNA for the CDR3: TGTGCCAGCAGCTTAGACTCGGGGCGGGGGGCCATCGCGCAGTACTTC. It codes for CASSLDSGRGAIAQYF.

The genes are TRBV29-1 and TRBJ1-2; 8 bases map to TRBD1. Germline trimming cut 4 bases from V and 6 bases from J; bases unmatched to any gene: 10. The CDR3 is 14 residues long. CDR1 is SQVTM, CDR2 ANQGSEA, per germline. The CDR3 is CSVARPGGSDGYTF. CDR3 sequence (DNA): TGCAGCGTTGCCCGGCCAGGGGGCAGCGATGGCTACACCTTC. Complete variable domain (other parts from reference TRBV29-1 and TRBJ1-2): SAVISQKPSRDICQRGTSLTIQCQVDSQVTMMFWYRQQPGQSLTLIATANQGSEATYESGFVIDKFPISRPNLTFSTLTVSNMSPEDSSIYLCSVARPGGSDGYTFGSGTRLTVV.

The chain joins TRBV7-3 to TRBJ2-3; D gene uncertain. Germline CDR1 SGHTA, CDR2 FQGTGA. V lost 0 bases and J lost 0, with 7 bases in between. This CDR3 has 15 residues. The CDR3 coding sequence is TGTGCCAGCAGCTTAACCGGGTATAGCACAGATACGCAGTATTTT. This sequence encodes CASSLTGYSTDTQYF.

The chain combines TRBV10-1 with TRBJ1-1; 7 positions agree with TRBD1. Germline trimming cut 0 bases from V and 3 bases from J; bases unmatched to any gene: 10. The CDR3 spans 17 residues. Germline values: CDR1 WNHNN, CDR2 SYGVQD (reference sequence). The CDR3 sequence: CASSESRFQGGDTEAFF. CDR3 nucleotides: TGCGCCAGCAGTGAGTCGAGATTCCAGGGGGGCGACACTGAAGCTTTCTTT.

The J gene is TRBJ1-1, the V gene TRBV4-1; D unresolved. The V end lost 3 bases, the J end lost 1 base, and 6 bases lay between the germline ends. CDR3 length equals 13 residues. Germline V gene data show CDR1 as MGHRA and CDR2 as YSYEKL. The CDR3 coding sequence is TGCGCCAGCAGCCAGGGAGCGAACACTGAAGCTTTCTTT. Translating gives CASSQGANTEAFF.

The chain joins TRBV2 to TRBJ2-1, with D possibly matching TRBD1 (5 bases). The CDR3 length is 15 residues. CDR1 and CDR2 from the germline V gene are SNHLY and FYNNEI. Trimming left V 6 bases short and J 2 bases short, with 14 bases between. This CDR3 is CASSQWGQTYNEQFF. The CDR3 DNA follows: TGTGCCAGCAGCCAATGGGGCCAGACCTACAATGAGCAGTTCTTC.

This clone was detected only once. The chain combines TRBV5-4 with TRBJ2-1; D unclear. In germline, CDR1 is SGHNT, CDR2 YYREEE (reference sequence). There are 14 residues in the CDR3. V was cut by 1 base and J by 0 bases, with 5 bases left in between. The CDR3 DNA follows: TGTGCCAGCAGCTTGCCTAGCTCCTACAATGAGCAGTTCTTC. Protein sequence: CASSLPSSYNEQFF.

V and J are TRBV13 and TRBJ1-1, with 11 bases identical to TRBD1. CDR1 PRHDT and CDR2 FYEKMQ come from the germline V gene (reference sequence). V was pared by 5 bases and J by 11 bases, with 7 bases of the junction left unmatched. CDR3 length equals 13 residues. DNA of the CDR3: TGTGCCAGCAGCCAACCGGGACAGGGGGAGGCTTTCTTT. Translated: CASSQPGQGEAFF.

J is TRBJ2-7 and V is TRBV27; 9 bases are a match to TRBD1. Germline V gene data show CDR1 as MNHEY and CDR2 as SMNVEV (reference sequence). The CDR3 runs to 14 residues. V lost 5 bases to trimming and J lost 0 bases; unmatched junction nucleotides: 2. The CDR3 DNA sequence: TGTGCCAGCAGTCGGGACAGGGACTCCTACGAGCAGTACTTC. Its protein product is CASSRDRDSYEQYF.

The rearrangement uses TRBV4-2 and TRBJ2-1; the match to TRBD1 covers 7 bases. V lost 0 bases and J lost 8; bases outside the gene matches: 10. There are 16 residues in the CDR3. Germline values: CDR1 LGHNA, CDR2 YNFKEQ. The CDR3 region has the DNA TGTGCCAGCAGCCAAGAAGGGGGCAGGGGATGGGATGAGCAGTTCTTC. Amino acid sequence: CASSQEGGRGWDEQFF.